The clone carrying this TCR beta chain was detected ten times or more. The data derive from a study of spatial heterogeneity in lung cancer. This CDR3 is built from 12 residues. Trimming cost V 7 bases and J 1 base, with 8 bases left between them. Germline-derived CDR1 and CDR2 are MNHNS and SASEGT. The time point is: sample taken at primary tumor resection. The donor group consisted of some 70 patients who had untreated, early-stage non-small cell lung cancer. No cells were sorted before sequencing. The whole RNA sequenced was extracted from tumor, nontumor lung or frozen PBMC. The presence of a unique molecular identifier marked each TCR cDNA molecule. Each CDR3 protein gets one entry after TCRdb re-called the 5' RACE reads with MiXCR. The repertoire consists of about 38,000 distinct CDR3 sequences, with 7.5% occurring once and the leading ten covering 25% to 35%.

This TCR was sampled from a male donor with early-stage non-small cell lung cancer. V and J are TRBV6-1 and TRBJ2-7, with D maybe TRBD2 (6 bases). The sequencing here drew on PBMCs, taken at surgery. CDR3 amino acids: CASIRESYEQYF. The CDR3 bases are TGTGCCAGCATCCGGGAGTCCTACGAGCAGTACTTC.